What follows describes a single T cell receptor (beta chain). Antigen: not known. This specimen comes from a study of cytomegalovirus exposure and HLA in healthy donors. General observations from the study: Presence/absence analysis assumed near-uniform sequencing depth across donors. Later analysis indicated greater clonal expansion among HLA-associated TCR beta chains than among equally common other chains.

This CDR3 spans 14 amino acids. The germline gives CDR1 SGHAT, CDR2 FQDESV (reference sequence). V lost 3 bases, J lost 5 bases, and 7 bases stayed unmatched. 60 Vbeta and 13 Jbeta primers were used in PCR. The method was immunoSEQ multiplex PCR; TCRdb's version includes in-frame clones alone and lacks a portion of them. The data contain about 170,000 clones, approximately 85% of them seen just once; the ten biggest clones take up 2.5%. Sequencing used PBMCs. This rearrangement joins TRBV11-1 to TRBJ2-7; 7 bases are a match to TRBD1. The sequence came from a man aged 25 to 45 in good health and CMV-seropositive. The CDR3 nucleotides read TGTGCCAGCAGCTTTCCGGGACAGCGCCACGAGCAGTACTTC. It is translated as CASSFPGQRHEQYF.